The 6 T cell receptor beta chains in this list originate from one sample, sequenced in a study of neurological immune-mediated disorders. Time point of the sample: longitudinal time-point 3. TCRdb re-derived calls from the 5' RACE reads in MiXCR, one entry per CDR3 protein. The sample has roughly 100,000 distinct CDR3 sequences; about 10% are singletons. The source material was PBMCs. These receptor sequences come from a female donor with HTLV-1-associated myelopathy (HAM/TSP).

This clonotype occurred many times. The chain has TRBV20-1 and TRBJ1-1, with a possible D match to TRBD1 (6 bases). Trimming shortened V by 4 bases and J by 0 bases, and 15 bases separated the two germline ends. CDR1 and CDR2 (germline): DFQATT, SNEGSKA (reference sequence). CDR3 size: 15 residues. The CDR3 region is CSANQPQGMNTEAFF. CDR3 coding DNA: TGCAGTGCTAACCAGCCACAGGGAATGAACACTGAAGCTTTCTTT.

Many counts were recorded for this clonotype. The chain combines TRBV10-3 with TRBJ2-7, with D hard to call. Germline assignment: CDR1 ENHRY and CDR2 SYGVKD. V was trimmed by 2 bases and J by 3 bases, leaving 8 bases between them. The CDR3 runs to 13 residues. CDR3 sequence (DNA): TGTGCCATCAGTGAGCCGCCGGACTACGAGCAGTACTTC. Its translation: CAISEPPDYEQYF.

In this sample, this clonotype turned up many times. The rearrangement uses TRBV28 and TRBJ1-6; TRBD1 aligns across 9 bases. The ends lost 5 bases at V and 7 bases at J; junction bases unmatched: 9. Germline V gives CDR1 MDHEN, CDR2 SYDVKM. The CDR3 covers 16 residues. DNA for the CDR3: TGTGCCAGCAGTATTATCGGACAGGGGAAAAATTCACCCCTCCACTTT. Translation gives CASSIIGQGKNSPLHF. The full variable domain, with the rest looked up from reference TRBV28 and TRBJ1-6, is DVKVTQSSRYLVKRTGEKVFLECVQDMDHENMFWYRQDPGLGLRLIYFSYDVKMKEKGDIPEGYSVSREKKERFSLILESASTNQTSMYLCASSIIGQGKNSPLHFGNGTRLTVT.

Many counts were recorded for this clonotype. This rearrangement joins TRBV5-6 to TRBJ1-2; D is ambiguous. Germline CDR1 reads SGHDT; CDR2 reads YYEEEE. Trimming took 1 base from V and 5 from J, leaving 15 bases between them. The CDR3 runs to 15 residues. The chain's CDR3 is CASSLLLSEAYGYTF. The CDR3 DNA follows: TGTGCCAGCAGCTTGCTTTTGTCAGAGGCATATGGCTACACCTTC.

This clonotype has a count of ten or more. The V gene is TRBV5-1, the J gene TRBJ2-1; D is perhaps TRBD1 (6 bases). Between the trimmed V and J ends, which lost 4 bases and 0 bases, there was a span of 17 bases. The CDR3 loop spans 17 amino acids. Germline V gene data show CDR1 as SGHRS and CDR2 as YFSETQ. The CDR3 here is CASSLGLGQSSYNEQFF. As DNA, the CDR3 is TGCGCCAGCAGCCTTGGTTTAGGACAGAGCTCCTACAATGAGCAGTTCTTC.

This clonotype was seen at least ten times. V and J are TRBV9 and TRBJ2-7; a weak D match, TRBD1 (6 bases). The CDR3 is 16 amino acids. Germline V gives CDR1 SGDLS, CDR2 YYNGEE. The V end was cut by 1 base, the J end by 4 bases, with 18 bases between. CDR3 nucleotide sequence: TGTGCCAGCAGCGTAACCCCGGACAGTTTCCAATACGAGCAGTACTTC. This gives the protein CASSVTPDSFQYEQYF. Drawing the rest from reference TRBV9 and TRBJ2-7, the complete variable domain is DSGVTQTPKHLITATGQRVTLRCSPRSGDLSVYWYQQSLDQGLQFLIQYYNGEERAKGNILERFSAQQFPDLHSELNLSSLELGDSALYFCASSVTPDSFQYEQYFGPGTRLTVT.